These T cell receptor beta chains were read from a single sample in a study of OX40 agonist ivuxolimab in advanced cancers. Profiling relied on immunoSEQ multiplex PCR, and the TCRdb table lists in-frame clones only, not all of them. The top ten hold around 0.78% of the sample, which has about 62,000 clones, approximately 90% seen once. The sample here was CD4+ or CD8+ T cells sorted from blood, taken in a trial of the OX40 agonist ivuxolimab. Receptors originate from an adult with an advanced solid tumor such as melanoma, head and neck, liver or kidney cancer. Each CDR3 is given with its conserved first and last residue. A D gene is named only where the DNA matches it firmly. Expanded clones are given a class, and other clones once, few, many or no size at all.

D gene	clone size	V gene	J gene	CDR3 protein	CDR3 DNA
TRBD2	.	TRBV9	TRBJ2-1	CASSPSGGLAVNSYNEQFF	TGTGCCAGCAGCCCCTCCGGGGGACTAGCTGTAAACTCCTACAATGAGCAGTTCTTC
.	once	TRBV10-3	TRBJ2-1	CAISERVTGNEQFF	TGTGCCATCAGTGAACGGGTAACTGGCAATGAGCAGTTCTTC
TRBD2	once	TRBV18	TRBJ2-1	CASSPSTSGSTGSEQFF	TGTGCCAGCTCACCATCCACTAGCGGGAGCACCGGGAGTGAGCAGTTCTTC
.	.	TRBV11-1	TRBJ2-1	CASSSGGRPYNEQFF	TGTGCCAGCAGCTCCGGCGGGCGTCCCTACAATGAGCAGTTCTTC
TRBD2	.	TRBV11-3	TRBJ2-1	CASSLEGSGSYNEQFF	TGTGCCAGCAGCTTAGAAGGTAGCGGGAGTTACAATGAGCAGTTCTTC
.	few	TRBV10-3	TRBJ2-1	CAISLKGGVGGNEQFF	TGTGCCATCAGCCTTAAGGGCGGGGTAGGAGGAAATGAGCAGTTCTTC
TRBD1	once	TRBV6-5	TRBJ1-2	CASSYDRGGGYTF	TGTGCCAGCAGTTACGACAGGGGGGGTGGCTACACCTTC
.	.	TRBV9	TRBJ2-3	CASSVEEDTQYF	TGTGCCAGCAGCGTAGAGGAAGATACGCAGTATTTT
.	.	TRBV19	TRBJ2-7	CASSIVDGGSYEQYF	TGTGCCAGTAGTATAGTTGACGGGGGAAGCTACGAGCAGTACTTC
.	.	TRBV5-1	TRBJ2-2	CASSLGATSGELFF	TGCGCCAGCAGCCTAGGCGCGACATCCGGGGAGCTGTTTTTT
TRBD2	.	TRBV28	TRBJ2-7	CASNGGISTYEQYF	TGTGCCAGCAACGGGGGGATAAGTACCTACGAGCAGTACTTC
.	.	TRBV7-9	TRBJ2-5	CASSLWGLGRPGAQETQYF	TGTGCCAGCAGCTTATGGGGACTTGGCCGGCCAGGCGCCCAAGAGACCCAGTACTTC
.	.	TRBV10-3	TRBJ2-1	CATSGLNNEQFF	TGTGCCACCTCAGGACTTAACAATGAGCAGTTCTTC
.	.	TRBV5-1	TRBJ2-1	CASSLGQSYNEQFF	TGCGCCAGCAGCTTGGGTCAGTCCTACAATGAGCAGTTCTTC
.	once	TRBV5-1	TRBJ1-3	CASSWAGSSGNTIYF	TGCGCCAGCAGTTGGGCAGGGAGCTCTGGAAACACCATATATTTT
.	.	TRBV6-4	TRBJ2-1	CASSVEDYNEQFF	TGTGCCAGCAGTGTGGAGGACTACAATGAGCAGTTCTTC
TRBD2	.	TRBV5-4	TRBJ2-3	CASSLGLQGGRPDTQYF	TGTGCCAGCAGCTTGGGACTTCAGGGCGGGAGGCCAGATACGCAGTATTTT
TRBD1	.	TRBV27	TRBJ1-1	CASSYRDSKYTEAFF	TGTGCCAGCAGTTACCGGGACAGCAAATACACTGAAGCTTTCTTT
.	.	TRBV5-1	TRBJ2-3	CASLLLPGPTTPDTQYF	TGCGCCAGCCTTCTTTTGCCGGGACCCACGACTCCAGATACGCAGTATTTT
.	.	TRBV5-1	TRBJ1-5	CASSLDAGAGQPQHF	TGCGCCAGCAGCTTGGATGCAGGGGCGGGTCAGCCCCAGCATTTT
.	.	TRBV5-5	TRBJ2-7	CASSRLDRKFSYEQYF	TGTGCCAGCAGCCGCCTGGACAGAAAATTCTCCTACGAGCAGTACTTC
.	.	TRBV6-6	TRBJ2-5	CACGGGTQYF	TGTGCCTGCGGTGGAGGGACCCAGTACTTC
.	.	TRBV29-1	TRBJ1-1	CSVEGSGWTEAFF	TGCAGCGTTGAAGGGTCCGGGTGGACTGAAGCTTTCTTT
.	.	TRBV5-1	TRBJ1-1	CASRGTGYTEAFF	TGCGCCAGCAGGGGAACAGGGTACACTGAAGCTTTCTTT
.	.	TRBV18	TRBJ2-7	CASSPKVSGYEQYF	TGTGCCAGCTCACCAAAGGTTAGCGGCTACGAGCAGTACTTC
TRBD1	.	TRBV10-3	TRBJ1-2	CAISESINPGQGRSYTF	TGTGCCATCAGTGAGTCGATCAACCCGGGACAGGGTCGTAGCTACACCTTC
.	.	TRBV6-5	TRBJ1-2	CASSPQGSYGYTF	TGTGCCAGCAGTCCCCAGGGGTCCTATGGCTACACCTTC
TRBD1	once	TRBV11-2	TRBJ2-7	CASSPSDRAGGYEQYF	TGTGCCAGCAGCCCCTCGGACAGGGCAGGTGGGTACGAGCAGTACTTC
.	.	TRBV28	TRBJ2-7	CASSSPYEQYF	TGTGCCAGCAGTTCTCCCTACGAGCAGTACTTC
.	.	TRBV5-1	TRBJ2-3	CASSFQGGTDTQYF	TGCGCCAGCAGCTTCCAGGGGGGGACAGATACGCAGTATTTT
.	.	TRBV4-1	TRBJ1-5	CASSQRGKDIGNQPQHF	TGCGCCAGCAGCCAAAGAGGTAAGGACATAGGGAATCAGCCCCAGCATTTT
TRBD1	.	TRBV6-1	TRBJ1-5	CASSTQGAEQPQHF	TGTGCCAGCAGCACTCAGGGGGCAGAACAGCCCCAGCATTTT
TRBD1	.	TRBV4-1	TRBJ1-5	CASSYRGSNQPQHF	TGCGCCAGCAGCTACAGGGGGAGTAATCAGCCCCAGCATTTT
.	.	TRBV9	TRBJ2-5	CASSVRGGVTQETQYF	TGTGCCAGCAGCGTTAGGGGCGGCGTAACCCAAGAGACCCAGTACTTC
TRBD2	.	TRBV27	TRBJ2-5	CASSPSGTSGQETQYF	TGTGCCAGCAGTCCATCCGGGACTAGCGGTCAAGAGACCCAGTACTTC
.	.	TRBV23-1	TRBJ1-5	CASSQNLSNQPQHF	TGCGCCAGCAGTCAGAACCTTAGCAATCAGCCCCAGCATTTT
TRBD1	few	TRBV6-1	TRBJ1-5	CASSEGGTGLNQPQHF	TGTGCCAGCAGTGAAGGGGGGACAGGGCTTAATCAGCCCCAGCATTTT
.	.	TRBV19	TRBJ1-1	CASSIDGSAGMNTEAFF	TGTGCCAGTAGTATAGACGGGAGCGCAGGCATGAACACTGAAGCTTTCTTT
TRBD2	.	TRBV6-6	TRBJ2-7	CASGARGGISYEQYF	TGTGCCAGCGGGGCGCGGGGGGGAATTTCCTACGAGCAGTACTTC
TRBD1	.	TRBV9	TRBJ2-2	CASSVKGQGARGGELFF	TGTGCCAGCAGCGTAAAGGGACAGGGGGCTCGGGGCGGGGAGCTGTTTTTT
.	once	TRBV29-1	TRBJ2-7	CSVRGGGSYEQYF	TGCAGCGTCCGGGGAGGGGGCTCCTACGAGCAGTACTTC
TRBD1	.	TRBV30	TRBJ1-1	CAWSVTGRRTEAFF	TGTGCCTGGAGTGTGACAGGGCGGCGCACTGAAGCTTTCTTT
.	.	TRBV11-3	TRBJ2-1	CASSFDVRNEQFF	TGTGCCAGCAGCTTCGACGTTAGGAATGAGCAGTTCTTC
.	.	TRBV25-1	TRBJ1-3	CASSEGLFSGNTIYF	TGTGCCAGCAGTGAGGGGCTCTTCTCTGGAAACACCATATATTTT
.	.	TRBV5-4	TRBJ1-2	CASSLRNGYYGYTF	TGTGCCAGCAGCCTAAGAAACGGCTACTATGGCTACACCTTC